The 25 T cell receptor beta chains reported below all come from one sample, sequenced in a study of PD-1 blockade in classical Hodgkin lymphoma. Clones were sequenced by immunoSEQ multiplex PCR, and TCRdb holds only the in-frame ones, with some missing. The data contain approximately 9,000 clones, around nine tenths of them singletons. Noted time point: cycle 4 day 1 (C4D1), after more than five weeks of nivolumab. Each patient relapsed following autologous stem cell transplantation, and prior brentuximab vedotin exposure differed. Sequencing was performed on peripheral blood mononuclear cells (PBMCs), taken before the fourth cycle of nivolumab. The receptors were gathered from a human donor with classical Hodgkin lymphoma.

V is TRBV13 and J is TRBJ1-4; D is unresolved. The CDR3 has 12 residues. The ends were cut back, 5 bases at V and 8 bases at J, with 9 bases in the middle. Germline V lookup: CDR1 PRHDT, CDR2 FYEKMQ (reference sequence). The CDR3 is CASSLPGEKLFF. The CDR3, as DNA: TGTGCCAGCAGCCTTCCCGGGGAAAAACTGTTTTTT. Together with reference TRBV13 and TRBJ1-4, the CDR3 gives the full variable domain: AAGVIQSPRHLIKEKRETATLKCYPIPRHDTVYWYQQGPGQDPQFLISFYEKMQSDKGSIPDRFSAQQFSDYHSELNMSSLELGDSALYFCASSLPGEKLFFGSGTQLSVL.

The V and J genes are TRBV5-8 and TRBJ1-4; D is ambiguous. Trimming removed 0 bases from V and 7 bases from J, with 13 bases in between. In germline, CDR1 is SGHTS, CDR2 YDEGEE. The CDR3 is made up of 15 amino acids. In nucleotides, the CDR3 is TGTGCCAGCAGCTTGGGAGGAGGGTTCTTTGAAAAACTGTTTTTT. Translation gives CASSLGGGFFEKLFF.

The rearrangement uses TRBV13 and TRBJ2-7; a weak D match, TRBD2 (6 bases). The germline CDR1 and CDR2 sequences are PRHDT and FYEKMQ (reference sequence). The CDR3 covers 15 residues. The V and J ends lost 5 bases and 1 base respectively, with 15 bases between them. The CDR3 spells CASSPRAGSSYEQYF. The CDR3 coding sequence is TGTGCCAGCAGCCCACGAGCGGGCTCATCCTACGAGCAGTACTTC.

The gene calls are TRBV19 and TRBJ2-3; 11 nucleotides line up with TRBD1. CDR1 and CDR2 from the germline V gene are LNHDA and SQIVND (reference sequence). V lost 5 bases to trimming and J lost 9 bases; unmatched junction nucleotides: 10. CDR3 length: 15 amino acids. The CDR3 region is CASSHRLGTGGTQYF. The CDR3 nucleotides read TGTGCCAGTAGTCACCGGCTAGGGACAGGGGGAACGCAGTATTTT.

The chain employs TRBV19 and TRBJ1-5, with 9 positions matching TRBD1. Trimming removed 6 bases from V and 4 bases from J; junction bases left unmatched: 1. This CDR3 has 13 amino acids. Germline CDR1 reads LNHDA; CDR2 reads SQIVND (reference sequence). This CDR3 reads CASRDRGNQPQHF. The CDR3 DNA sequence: TGTGCCAGTAGAGACAGGGGGAATCAGCCCCAGCATTTT.

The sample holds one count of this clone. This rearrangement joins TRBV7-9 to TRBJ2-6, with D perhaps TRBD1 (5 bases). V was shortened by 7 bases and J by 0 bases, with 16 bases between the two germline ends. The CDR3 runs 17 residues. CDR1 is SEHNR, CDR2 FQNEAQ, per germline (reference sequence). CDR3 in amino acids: CASTQGLGISGANVLTF. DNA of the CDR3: TGTGCCAGCACCCAGGGATTGGGCATCTCTGGGGCCAACGTCCTGACTTTC.

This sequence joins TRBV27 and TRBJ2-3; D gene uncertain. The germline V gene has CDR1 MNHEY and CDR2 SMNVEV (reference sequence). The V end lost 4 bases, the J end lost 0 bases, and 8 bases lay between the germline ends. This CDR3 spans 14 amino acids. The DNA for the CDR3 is TGTGCCAGCAGTTGGATAGTTAGCACAGATACGCAGTATTTT. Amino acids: CASSWIVSTDTQYF.

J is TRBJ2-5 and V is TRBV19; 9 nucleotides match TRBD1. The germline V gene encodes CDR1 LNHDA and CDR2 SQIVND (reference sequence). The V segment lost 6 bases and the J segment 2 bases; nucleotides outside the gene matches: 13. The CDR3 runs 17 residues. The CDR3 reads CASSLRAGTGIQETQYF. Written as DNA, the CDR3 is TGTGCCAGTAGCTTAAGGGCGGGGACAGGGATTCAAGAGACCCAGTACTTC.

Written as DNA, the CDR3 is TGTGCCAGCAGCCGGGACTATTATAATTCACCCCTCCACTTT. Protein product: CASSRDYYNSPLHF. The chain links TRBV7-9 to TRBJ1-6; maybe TRBD1 (5 bases). CDR1 and CDR2 (germline): SEHNR, FQNEAQ (reference sequence). This CDR3 is 14 amino acids long. Trimming pared 5 bases from V and 4 bases from J, leaving 9 bases between.

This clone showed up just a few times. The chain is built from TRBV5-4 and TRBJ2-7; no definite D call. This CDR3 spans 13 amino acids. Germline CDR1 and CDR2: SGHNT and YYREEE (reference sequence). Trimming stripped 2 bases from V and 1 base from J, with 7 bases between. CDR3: CASSLKGSYEQYF. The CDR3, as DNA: TGTGCCAGCAGCTTAAAGGGATCCTACGAGCAGTACTTC.

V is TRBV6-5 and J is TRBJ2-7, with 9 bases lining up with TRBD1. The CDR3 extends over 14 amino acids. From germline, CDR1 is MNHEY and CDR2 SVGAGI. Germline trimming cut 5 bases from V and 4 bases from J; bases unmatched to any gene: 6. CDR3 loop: CASSPGTGRYEQYF. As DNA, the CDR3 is TGTGCCAGCAGTCCCGGGACAGGGAGGTACGAGCAGTACTTC.

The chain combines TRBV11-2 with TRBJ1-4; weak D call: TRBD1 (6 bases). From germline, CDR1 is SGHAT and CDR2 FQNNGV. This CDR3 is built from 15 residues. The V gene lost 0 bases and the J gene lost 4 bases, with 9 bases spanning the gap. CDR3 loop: CASSLETGINEKLFF. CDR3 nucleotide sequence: TGTGCCAGCAGCTTAGAGACAGGCATTAATGAAAAACTGTTTTTT. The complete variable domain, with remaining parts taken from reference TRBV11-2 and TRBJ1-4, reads EAGVAQSPRYKIIEKRQSVAFWCNPISGHATLYWYQQILGQGPKLLIQFQNNGVVDDSQLPKDRFSAERLKGVDSTLKIQPAKLEDSAVYLCASSLETGINEKLFFGSGTQLSVL.

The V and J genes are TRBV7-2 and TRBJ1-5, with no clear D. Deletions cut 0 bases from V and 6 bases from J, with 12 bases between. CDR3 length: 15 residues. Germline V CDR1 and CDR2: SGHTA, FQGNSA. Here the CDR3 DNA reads TGTGCCAGCAGCTTAGCGAGCCGGAAGATTCAGCCCCAGCATTTT. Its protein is CASSLASRKIQPQHF.

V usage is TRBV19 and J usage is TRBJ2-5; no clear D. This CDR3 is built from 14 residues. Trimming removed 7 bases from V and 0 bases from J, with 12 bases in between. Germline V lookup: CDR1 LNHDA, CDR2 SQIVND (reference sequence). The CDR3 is CASTLEGYQETQYF. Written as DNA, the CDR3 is TGTGCCAGTACCCTCGAAGGGTACCAAGAGACCCAGTACTTC.

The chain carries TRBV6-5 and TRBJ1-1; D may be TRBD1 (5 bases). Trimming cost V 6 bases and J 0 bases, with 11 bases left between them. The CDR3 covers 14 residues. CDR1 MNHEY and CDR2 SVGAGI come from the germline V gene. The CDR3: CASSRQYMNTEAFF. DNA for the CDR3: TGTGCCAGCAGCCGACAGTATATGAACACTGAAGCTTTCTTT.

The CDR3 DNA reads TGTGCCAGCAATAAGAACACTGAAGCTTTCTTT. Its protein is CASNKNTEAFF. This chain links TRBV6-6 with TRBJ1-1; D is undetermined. V was pared by 7 bases and J by 1 base, with 4 bases between. From germline, CDR1 is MNHNY and CDR2 SVGAGI (reference sequence). This CDR3 spans 11 amino acids.

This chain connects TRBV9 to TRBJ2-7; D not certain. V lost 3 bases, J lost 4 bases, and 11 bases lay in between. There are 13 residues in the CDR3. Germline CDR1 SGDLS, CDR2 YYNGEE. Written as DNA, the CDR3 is TGTGCCAGCAGCGCGGGCCCTGGATACGAGCAGTACTTC. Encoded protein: CASSAGPGYEQYF.

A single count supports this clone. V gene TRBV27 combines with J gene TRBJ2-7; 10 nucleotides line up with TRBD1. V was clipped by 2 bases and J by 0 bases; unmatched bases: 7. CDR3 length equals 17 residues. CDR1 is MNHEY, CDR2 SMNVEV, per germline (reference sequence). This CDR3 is CASSLTWDRGNSYEQYF. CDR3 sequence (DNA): TGTGCCAGCAGTTTAACCTGGGACAGGGGAAACTCCTACGAGCAGTACTTC.

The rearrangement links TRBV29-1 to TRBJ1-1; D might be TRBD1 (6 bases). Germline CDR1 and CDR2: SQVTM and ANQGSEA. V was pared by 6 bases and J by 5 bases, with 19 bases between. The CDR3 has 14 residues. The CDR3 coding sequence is TGCAGCGTGGCCGTGAAGGGACAAAGGACTGAAGCTTTCTTT. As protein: CSVAVKGQRTEAFF.

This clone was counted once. CDR3 in amino acids: CASSLEGLGNQPQHF. In DNA form, the CDR3 reads TGTGCCAGCAGCTTAGAGGGGCTGGGCAATCAGCCCCAGCATTTT. The genes are TRBV7-9 and TRBJ1-5, with a weak D call TRBD1 (5 bases). This CDR3 is 15 amino acids long. V lost 1 base to trimming and J lost 2 bases, with 9 bases between them. Germline V gene data show CDR1 as SEHNR and CDR2 as FQNEAQ (reference sequence).

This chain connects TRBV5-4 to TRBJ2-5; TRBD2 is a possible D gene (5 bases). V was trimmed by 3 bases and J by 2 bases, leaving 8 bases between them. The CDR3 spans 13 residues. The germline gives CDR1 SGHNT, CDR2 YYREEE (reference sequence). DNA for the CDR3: TGTGCCAGCAGCTCCGGGGAACAAGAGACCCAGTACTTC. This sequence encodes CASSSGEQETQYF. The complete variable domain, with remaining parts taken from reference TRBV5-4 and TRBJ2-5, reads ETGVTQSPTHLIKTRGQQVTLRCSSQSGHNTVSWYQQALGQGPQFIFQYYREEENGRGNFPPRFSGLQFPNYSSELNVNALELDDSALYLCASSSGEQETQYFGPGTRLLVL.

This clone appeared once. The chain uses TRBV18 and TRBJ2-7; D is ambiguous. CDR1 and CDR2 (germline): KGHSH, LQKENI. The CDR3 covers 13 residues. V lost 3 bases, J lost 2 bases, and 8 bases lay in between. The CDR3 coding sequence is TGTGCCAGCTCACCCTCTTCAGCCTACGAGCAGTACTTC. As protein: CASSPSSAYEQYF.

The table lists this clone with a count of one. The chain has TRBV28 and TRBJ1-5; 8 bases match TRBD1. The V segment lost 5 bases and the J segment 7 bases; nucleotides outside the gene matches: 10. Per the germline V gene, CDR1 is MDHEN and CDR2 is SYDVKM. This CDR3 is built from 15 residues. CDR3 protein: CASSPQDRAEQPQHF. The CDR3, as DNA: TGTGCCAGCAGTCCCCAGGACAGGGCTGAACAGCCCCAGCATTTT. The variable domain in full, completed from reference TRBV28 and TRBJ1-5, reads DVKVTQSSRYLVKRTGEKVFLECVQDMDHENMFWYRQDPGLGLRLIYFSYDVKMKEKGDIPEGYSVSREKKERFSLILESASTNQTSMYLCASSPQDRAEQPQHFGDGTRLSIL.

The CDR3 nucleotides read TGTGCCAGCAGCCGAACAGGGCACCTCCTGGGCGAGCAGTACTTC. The encoded protein is CASSRTGHLLGEQYF. The chain joins TRBV2 to TRBJ2-7; possibly TRBD1 for D (6 bases). Trimming removed 6 bases from V and 6 bases from J, with 21 bases in between. The CDR3 runs 15 residues. Germline loops: CDR1 SNHLY, CDR2 FYNNEI.

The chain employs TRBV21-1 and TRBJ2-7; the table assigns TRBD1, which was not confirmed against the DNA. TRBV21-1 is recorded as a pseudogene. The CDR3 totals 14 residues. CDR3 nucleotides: TGTGCCAGCAGCAAAGAGGTTAAGGGGAACGAGCAGTACTTC. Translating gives CASSKEVKGNEQYF.